The present T cell receptor (beta chain) was sequenced within a study of response to subunit inactivated influenza vaccine listed by TCRdb under 2018. Background on the whole study: Deep quantitative profiling of the T cell receptor repertoire was used in the study to follow responses to a trivalent subunit inactivated influenza vaccine.

The full study reports these points: The authors proposed that each seasonal influenza vaccination may bring in only a limited number of new T cells.

After removal of 8 bases from V and 5 bases from J, the junction retains 8 bases not matched to a gene. There are 13 amino acids in the CDR3, from cysteine to phenylalanine inclusive. The kept DNA is CDR3 alone, 39 bases in frame from the first base. The germline V gene supplies CDR1 LGHNA and CDR2 YNFKEQ. Receptor libraries were prepared by RT-PCR. These reads were obtained on an Illumina HiSeq 2500. TCRdb trimmed the raw reads at Q25, called clones with MiXCR and kept productive beta chains. For every CDR3 protein sequence, its rows merge into one entry that carries the most common genes and DNA. This sample is represented by 600,000 to 850,000 distinct CDR3 sequences; roughly 15% of them were singletons. The ten largest clones add up to less than 9% of the sample. This clonotype came up a few times. What antigen it recognizes has not been identified. Per-base qualities were not stored, and no clone one base away is much larger.

Rearrangement joined TRBV4-2 to TRBJ2-5; 7 central bases correspond to TRBD1. The clonotype was recovered from a man between 50 and 59 years old who received an inactivated influenza vaccine. Donor details come from another sample of the same person, matched by shared clones. The sequences come from PBMCs from blood, collected roughly 15 days before vaccination. The sequence in DNA is TGTGCCAGCCTGGACAGGAAGATCGAGACCCAGTACTTC. Translated, this is CASLDRKIETQYF.